This T cell receptor (beta chain) originates from a study of CD8 T cells in Susac syndrome. About 0.5 to 1 ug RNA was reverse transcribed with random hexamers. TCR beta CDR3 was amplified by immunoSEQ multiplex PCR. This amplification extended across 54 Vbeta and 13 Jbeta segments. A single record per CDR3 protein comes from TCRdb applying MiXCR to the immunoSEQ multiplex PCR reads. Here the sample spans 90,000 to 150,000 distinct CDR3 sequences, 90% to 95% being singletons. V lost 0 bases and J lost 5; bases outside the gene matches: 4. The CDR3 consists of 15 residues. From germline, CDR1 is SGHVS and CDR2 FNYEAQ. Sequencing of TCR beta drew on CD8+ and CD4+ T cells from blood. The study used treatment-naive patients who had stable or active relapsing-remitting disease as multiple sclerosis controls. Bulk CD8+ and CD4+ cells came from magnetic negative isolation; CD8+ TEMRA by FACS.

The sequence was obtained from a human donor with multiple sclerosis. The chain recombines TRBV7-6 with TRBJ2-1; 7 nucleotides line up with TRBD1. Sequenced input: CD4+ T cells from PBMCs. The CDR3 here is CASSLAWQGDNEQFF. As DNA, the CDR3 is TGTGCCAGCAGCTTAGCATGGCAGGGGGACAATGAGCAGTTCTTC. The full variable domain, rest sourced from reference TRBV7-6 and TRBJ2-1, is GAGVSQSPRYKVTKRGQDVALRCDPISGHVSLYWYRQALGQGPEFLTYFNYEAQQDKSGLPNDRFSAERPEGSISTLTIQRTEQRDSAMYRCASSLAWQGDNEQFFGPGTRLTVL.